This is a list of T cell receptor beta chains from one sample in a study of blood T cell repertoires in COVID-19. TCRdb's copy holds only in-frame clones and misses some; the assay was immunoSEQ multiplex PCR. Among roughly 350,000 clones, roughly nine tenths were seen once, and the ten largest hold 15% to 20%. Sequencing was performed on PBMCs or T cells enriched from blood (not recorded which). These receptor sequences come from a woman younger than 45 who had recovered from COVID-19. CDR3s include the opening cysteine and the closing phenylalanine or tryptophan.

>TRBJ1-2|TRBV5-1
CASSFRTGDGYTF
>TRBJ1-4|TRBV7-2
CASSLGINEKLFF
>TRBJ1-2|TRBV9
CASGGGGAANYGYTF
>TRBJ2-5|TRBV5-1
CASSLVSLQGQETQYF
>TRBJ2-7|TRBV27
CCVSSYEQYF
>TRBJ2-6|TRBV11-2
CASSPLRGANVLTF
>TRBJ2-7|TRBV7-9
CASSAQGWEQYF
>TRBJ1-2|TRBV5-4
CASNQDRASRGYTF
>TRBJ1-6|TRBV28
CATDSDRGNSPLHF
>TRBJ2-7|TRBV30
CAWSVQGALYEQYF
>TRBJ1-5|TRBV28
CASSYPTGDYSNQPQHF
>TRBJ1-2|TRBV6-2/TRBV6-3
CASSYLDRFRYTF
>TRBJ2-1|TRBV20-1
CSASRGGNYNEQFF
>TRBJ1-2|TRBV12-3/TRBV12-4
CASSLGTGNGYTF
>TRBJ1-2|TRBV2
CASRTGSDYGYTF
>TRBJ2-1|TRBV5-1
CASSGGRATSTHNEQFF
>TRBJ2-1|TRBV11-3
CASSFPSGLAGLVSYNEQFF
>TRBJ2-2|TRBV11-2
CASSSRQIYTGELFF
>TRBJ1-6|TRBV11-3
CASSSRTGNSPLHF
>TRBJ1-2|TRBV9
CASSVGGSGQGSYGYTF
>TRBJ1-2|TRBV28
CATLLSPQGGGYTF
>TRBJ2-7|TRBV3-1/TRBV3-2
CASSPPGAYEQYF
>TRBJ2-7|TRBV5-4
CASSELPRDSTYEQYF
>TRBJ2-2|TRBV2
CASRRPGIHTGELFF
>TRBJ1-1|TRBV7-8
CASSFAGGTNTEAFF
>TRBJ2-1|TRBV11-2
CASSLGPSNEQFF
>TRBJ1-5|TRBV29-1
CSVATGTGGQPQHF
>TRBJ1-3|TRBV4-2
CASSQEFAGTGGSGNTIYF
>TRBJ1-5|TRBV6-5
CASSFSRFSNQPQHF
>TRBJ1-1|TRBV19
CASTHTGKHTEAFF